The 28 T cell receptor beta chains reported below all come from one sample, sequenced in a study of blood T cell repertoires in COVID-19. Only in-frame clones appear in the TCRdb table, and some are missing; sequencing was by immunoSEQ multiplex PCR. The sample shows 150,000 to 200,000 clones, more than 60% of them seen only once. The material sequenced was peripheral blood. The receptors here all came from a man aged 50-59 years who had recovered from COVID-19.

This clone has a count of ten or more. The V and J genes are TRBV4-1 and TRBJ2-1; 8 bases map to TRBD2. J lost 1 base, V lost 1 base, and 12 bases had no gene match. From germline, CDR1 is MGHRA and CDR2 YSYEKL. The CDR3 spans 19 residues. For the CDR3, the DNA is TGCGCCAGCAGCCAAGTTGGACTGAGACTAGCGCTGTCCTACAATGAGCAGTTCTTC. This gives the protein CASSQVGLRLALSYNEQFF.

The J gene is TRBJ2-4, the V gene TRBV19, with 11 bases lining up with TRBD2. Per germline, CDR1 LNHDA and CDR2 SQIVND (reference sequence). The CDR3 runs 16 residues. Unmatched junction bases numbered 3, after V lost 2 bases and J lost 3 bases. Here the CDR3 reads CASSILAGGIKNIQYF. The CDR3 nucleotides read TGTGCCAGTAGTATACTAGCGGGAGGTATCAAAAACATTCAGTACTTC. The variable domain in full, completed from reference TRBV19 and TRBJ2-4, reads DGGITQSPKYLFRKEGQNVTLSCEQNLNHDAMYWYRQDPGQGLRLIYYSQIVNDFQKGDIAEGYSVSREKKESFPLTVTSAQKNPTAFYLCASSILAGGIKNIQYFGAGTRLSVL.

This clone was counted once. CDR3 protein: CASSIDMRGRRFF. The CDR3 DNA reads TGTGCCAGTAGTATAGATATGAGGGGGCGTCGGTTCTTC. The chain employs TRBV19 and TRBJ2-1, with 7 bases matching TRBD1. The CDR3 covers 13 residues. Trimming at V came to 0 bases and at J to 15 bases, leaving 8 bases not matched to a gene. Looked up from germline, CDR1 is LNHDA and CDR2 is SQIVND (reference sequence).

In this sample, this clone turned up a few times. The chain uses TRBV5-1 and TRBJ2-1; D remains ambiguous. Trimming cost V 1 base and J 9 bases, with 8 bases left between them. The CDR3 sequence is 12 residues long. From germline, CDR1 is SGHRS and CDR2 YFSETQ. The CDR3, as DNA: TGCGCCAGCAGCTTGCTTTCCGGTGAGCAGTTCTTC. Translated, it gives CASSLLSGEQFF.

The gene calls are TRBV18 and TRBJ1-1; D might be TRBD1 (5 bases). Trimming stripped 4 bases from V and 0 bases from J, with 12 bases between. This CDR3 comprises 15 residues. From germline, CDR1 is KGHSH and CDR2 LQKENI. The CDR3: CASSQDRNMNTEAFF. The CDR3, as DNA: TGTGCCAGCTCACAAGACAGAAACATGAACACTGAAGCTTTCTTT.

A single count supports this clone. This chain uses TRBV6-1 with TRBJ2-6, with 9 bases that match TRBD1. The CDR3 extends over 17 amino acids. Per germline, CDR1 MNHNS and CDR2 SASEGT. The V segment lost 4 bases and the J segment 2 bases; nucleotides outside the gene matches: 6. The CDR3 DNA follows: TGTGCCAGCAGTGGCTGGGACAGGGCCCCTGGGGCCAACGTCCTGACTTTC. Protein sequence: CASSGWDRAPGANVLTF.

The chain carries TRBV4-3 and TRBJ1-6; no definite D call. Between the trimmed V and J ends, which lost 1 base and 8 bases, there was a span of 9 bases. In germline, CDR1 is LGHNA, CDR2 YSLEER. This CDR3 spans 14 amino acids. CDR3 region: CASSQGYSYSPLHF. The CDR3 DNA sequence: TGCGCCAGCAGCCAAGGCTACAGTTATTCACCCCTCCACTTT.

The chain combines TRBV13 with TRBJ2-1; weak D call: TRBD2 (6 bases). The V gene lost 5 bases and the J gene lost 8 bases, with 19 bases spanning the gap. This CDR3 region has 15 residues. Germline V lookup: CDR1 PRHDT, CDR2 FYEKMQ (reference sequence). CDR3 amino acids: CASSISGPRRDEQFF. The DNA of the CDR3 is TGTGCCAGCAGCATATCCGGTCCCCGGAGGGATGAGCAGTTCTTC.

The chain employs TRBV6-1 and TRBJ1-1; 7 positions match TRBD1. The CDR3 is 14 amino acids. The V and J ends lost 0 bases and 5 bases, in that order; junction bases with no gene match: 3. In germline, CDR1 is MNHNS, CDR2 SASEGT. The CDR3 sequence: CASSEAQGMTEAFF. In DNA form, the CDR3 reads TGTGCCAGCAGTGAAGCACAGGGGATGACTGAAGCTTTCTTT.

The chain combines TRBV5-1 with TRBJ2-5, with TRBD1 matching over 7 bases. V was clipped by 0 bases and J by 4 bases; unmatched bases: 3. This CDR3 comprises 14 residues. CDR1 and CDR2 from the germline V gene are SGHRS and YFSETQ. DNA of the CDR3: TGCGCCAGCAGCTTGGGACAGGGCTTAGAGACCCAGTACTTC. The encoded protein is CASSLGQGLETQYF.

J is TRBJ1-4 and V is TRBV19, with 10 bases identical to TRBD1. Germline-derived CDR1 and CDR2 are LNHDA and SQIVND (reference sequence). V was pared by 4 bases and J by 7 bases, with 3 bases of the junction left unmatched. The CDR3 totals 14 residues. CDR3 nucleotide sequence: TGTGCCAGTAGTAGACAGGGGGCGGCTGAAAAACTGTTTTTT. The encoded protein is CASSRQGAAEKLFF.

The rearrangement links TRBV18 to TRBJ2-2; D might be TRBD1 (6 bases). V lost 1 base and J 4 bases, leaving 10 bases between the germline ends. The CDR3 extends over 15 amino acids. Per germline, CDR1 KGHSH and CDR2 LQKENI. Here the CDR3 reads CASSPQGTRTGELFF. CDR3 in DNA: TGTGCCAGCTCACCACAAGGGACACGCACCGGGGAGCTGTTTTTT.

The chain combines TRBV6-2 or TRBV6-3 with TRBJ2-2; 14 nucleotides agree with TRBD2. Germline loops: CDR1 MNHEY, CDR2 SVGEGT. This CDR3 is 18 amino acids long. Germline trimming cut 4 bases from V and 2 bases from J; bases unmatched to any gene: 6. CDR3 bases: TGTGCCAGCAGTTCGCCGGGACTAGCGGGGGACAACACCGGGGAGCTGTTTTTT. This sequence encodes CASSSPGLAGDNTGELFF.

The rearrangement uses TRBV3-1 (or the pseudogene TRBV3-2) and TRBJ2-1; 7 bases are shared with TRBD2. Germline CDR1 reads LGHDT; CDR2 reads YNNKEL (reference sequence). V lost 1 base and J lost 6; bases outside the gene matches: 0. This CDR3 is built from 13 residues. For the CDR3, the DNA is TGTGCCAGCAGCCAAGCGGGAGGCAATGAGCAGTTCTTC. Translation: CASSQAGGNEQFF.

This sequence joins TRBV12-3 or TRBV12-4 and TRBJ1-6; D gene uncertain. V was pared by 2 bases and J by 4 bases, with 3 bases between. The CDR3 is made up of 13 amino acids. DNA for the CDR3: TGTGCCAGCAGTTTATCATATAATTCACCCCTCCACTTT. Translation: CASSLSYNSPLHF.

There are many counts of this clone. The genes are TRBV27 and TRBJ2-7, with D perhaps matching TRBD2 (6 bases). The CDR3 loop spans 14 amino acids. Looked up from germline, CDR1 is MNHEY and CDR2 is SMNVEV (reference sequence). Trimming removed 4 bases at V and 0 bases at J, with 10 bases between. Here the CDR3 DNA reads TGTGCCAGCAGTTACTGGGGGGACTCCTACGAGCAGTACTTC. Translating gives CASSYWGDSYEQYF.

This rearrangement joins TRBV29-1 to TRBJ1-3; TRBD1 aligns across 7 bases. The germline CDR1 and CDR2 sequences are SQVTM and ANQGSEA. The CDR3 runs to 15 residues. The J segment lost 0 bases and the V segment lost 6 bases, leaving 8 bases of the junction unmatched. CDR3 bases: TGCAGCGTGGGGGACAGCGAATTCTCTGGAAACACCATATATTTT. Residues: CSVGDSEFSGNTIYF. Combining the CDR3 with reference TRBV29-1 and TRBJ1-3 gives the whole variable domain SAVISQKPSRDICQRGTSLTIQCQVDSQVTMMFWYRQQPGQSLTLIATANQGSEATYESGFVIDKFPISRPNLTFSTLTVSNMSPEDSSIYLCSVGDSEFSGNTIYFGEGSWLTVV.

V and J are TRBV4-2 and TRBJ2-1; D may be TRBD2 (5 bases). Trimming removed 2 bases at V and 10 bases at J, with 12 bases between. The CDR3 sequence is 13 residues long. CDR1 and CDR2 (germline): LGHNA, YNFKEQ. The DNA of the CDR3 is TGTGCCAGCAGCCAACTAGCCGCCCAGGAGCAGTTCTTC. This gives the protein CASSQLAAQEQFF.

This chain joins TRBV21-1 and TRBJ2-3; no DNA check was done on the table's D call, TRBD2. TRBV21-1 is listed as a pseudogene. The CDR3 is 17 residues long. The CDR3: CASSSTTSASSTDTQYF. DNA for the CDR3: TGTGCCAGCAGCAGTACAACTAGCGCCTCTAGCACAGATACGCAGTATTTT.

The chain links TRBV4-3 to TRBJ1-6, with D unclear. The CDR3 has 17 residues. V lost 0 bases, J lost 0 bases, and 9 bases lay in between. Germline loops: CDR1 LGHNA, CDR2 YSLEER. CDR3 nucleotides: TGCGCCAGCAGCCAAGAATTACTTAGCTCCTATAATTCACCCCTCCACTTT. It codes for CASSQELLSSYNSPLHF.

The genes are TRBV7-3 and TRBJ2-6; D gene uncertain. V lost 5 bases and J lost 0, with 8 bases in between. The CDR3 spans 15 residues. Germline CDR1 SGHTA, CDR2 FQGTGA. Here the CDR3 DNA reads TGTGCCAGCAGCCCCCTAGGCTCTGGGGCCAACGTCCTGACTTTC. Translation gives CASSPLGSGANVLTF.

DNA for the CDR3: TGTGCCAGCAGCTTAAACGGGCAGGGGCGCTATGGCTACACCTTC. Protein product: CASSLNGQGRYGYTF. The genes are TRBV7-3 and TRBJ1-2, with D perhaps matching TRBD1 (6 bases). Germline lookup yields CDR1 SGHTA and CDR2 FQGTGA. This CDR3 has 15 residues. V was shortened by 1 base and J by 4 bases, with 13 bases between the two germline ends.

V usage is TRBV20-1 and J usage is TRBJ2-7; 10 bases agree with TRBD2. This CDR3 has 17 amino acids. J was trimmed by 5 bases and V by 3 bases; bases with no gene match: 16. Germline V gene lookup returns CDR1 DFQATT and CDR2 SNEGSKA (reference sequence). The CDR3 coding sequence is TGCAGTGCTAGTCCCCCAAGGCTAGCGGGAGTATCTAACGAGCAGTACTTC. Its translation: CSASPPRLAGVSNEQYF.

The rearrangement joins TRBV7-6 to TRBJ1-3; 9 positions agree with TRBD1. The germline V gene has CDR1 SGHVS and CDR2 FNYEAQ. Trimming removed 5 bases from V and 0 bases from J; junction bases left unmatched: 11. The CDR3 loop spans 18 amino acids. CDR3 sequence reads: CASSPPRTGGFSGNTIYF. CDR3 nucleotide sequence: TGTGCCAGCAGCCCACCGCGTACAGGGGGCTTCTCTGGAAACACCATATATTTT.

This rearrangement joins TRBV7-8 to TRBJ1-4, with TRBD1 matching 8 bases. The ends lost 2 bases at V and 7 bases at J; junction bases unmatched: 6. The CDR3 has 15 amino acids. The germline V gene has CDR1 SGHVS and CDR2 FQNEAQ. The CDR3 protein is CASSLTDRGGEKLFF. The DNA of the CDR3 is TGTGCCAGCAGCTTAACCGACAGGGGTGGTGAAAAACTGTTTTTT.

This rearrangement joins TRBV27 to TRBJ2-1, with a possible D match to TRBD1 (5 bases). From germline, CDR1 is MNHEY and CDR2 SMNVEV (reference sequence). V shed 5 bases and J shed 10 bases, with 15 bases lying between them. CDR3 length equals 13 residues. In DNA, the CDR3 is TGTGCCAGCAGTAAACTGACAGCTTTAGAGCAGTTCTTC. Translating it yields CASSKLTALEQFF.

The chain has TRBV6-1 and TRBJ2-7; 7 positions agree with TRBD1. Trimming took 5 bases from V and 5 from J; bases not matched to a gene: 9. Looked up from germline, CDR1 is MNHNS and CDR2 is SASEGT. The CDR3 is made up of 14 amino acids. CDR3 coding DNA: TGTGCCAGCAGTCTCGACTCGGGACAGAACGAGCAGTACTTC. It yields the protein CASSLDSGQNEQYF.

The chain combines TRBV7-2 with TRBJ2-6; 9 bases are a match to TRBD2. CDR1 and CDR2 from the germline V gene are SGHTA and FQGNSA. The CDR3 length is 17 residues. J gave up 1 base and V 0 bases, and 1 base lay outside the gene matches. CDR3 sequence (DNA): TGTGCCAGCAGCTTAGCTAGCGGGAGTTCTGGGGCCAACGTCCTGACTTTC. It codes for CASSLASGSSGANVLTF.